A single TCR beta chain is shown here with its context. Antigen: not known. This sample is part of a study of identical twins. V was shortened by 6 bases and J by 0 bases, with 14 bases between the two germline ends. The germline CDR1 and CDR2 sequences are SGHTA and FQGNSA. CDR3 length equals 15 residues. Study-level findings and limits: Beta clonotypes that were abundant in cord blood contained fewer insertions, a pattern absent from memory repertoires.

Unique molecular identifiers were present on the cDNA, and a universal primer site came from template switching. TCRdb re-called the 5' RACE reads through MiXCR, storing one row per CDR3 protein. The sample includes 500,000 to 600,000 distinct CDR3 sequences, 22% of them seen just once. These data also featured in a second study, about T cells expressing NK-cell markers. Per that study: TCR beta repertoires came from sorted CD3+CD56+NKG2C+, CD3+CD56+NKG2C- and CD3+CD56-NKG2C+ T cells. Clarity on HCMV specificity was lacking for the expanded NKG2C+ T cell clones.

This rearrangement joins TRBV7-2 to TRBJ1-1, with D unclear. The TCR sequence derives from a woman in her late teens or twenties in good health. The source material was CD4+ T cells sorted from blood. The chain's CDR3 is CASRGRSSMNTEAFF. The CDR3 region has the DNA TGTGCCAGCAGGGGTCGGAGTTCAATGAACACTGAAGCTTTCTTT.